The rows below give T cell receptor beta chains drawn from one sample of a study of T cell responses to AZD1222 COVID-19 vaccine. The protocol was immunoSEQ multiplex PCR, while the TCRdb copy is restricted to in-frame clones and leaves out a portion. There are some 130,000 clones in the sample; over 90% occur only once, and 5% to 6.5% lies in the top ten. The specimen was peripheral blood, collected on day 0 of AZD1222 vaccination. These receptors all come from an adult in good health. The CDR3 runs from the conserved cysteine through the conserved F or W. The D gene is left open where the match is weak. Clone size, where shown, is once, few, many, or a class for clones that have expanded.

d_call j_call v_call clone_size cdr3_nt cdr3_aa
TRBD2 TRBJ2-2 TRBV7-8 . TGTGCCAGCAGCCCCGGACTAGCGGGGAACACCGGGGAGCTGTTTTTT CASSPGLAGNTGELFF
. TRBJ1-4 TRBV9 . TGTGCCAGCAGCGTAAGCGGAGGGTTTGGCAAACTGTTTTTT CASSVSGGFGKLFF
. TRBJ1-2 TRBV10-3 . TGTGCCATCAGTGAGATAGCTAACTATGGCTACACCTTC CAISEIANYGYTF
TRBD1 TRBJ1-2 TRBV6-2/TRBV6-3 . TGTGCCAGCAGCCCTGATGGCAGGGGGCTTGGCTACACCTTC CASSPDGRGLGYTF
TRBD2 TRBJ2-3 TRBV7-3 . TGTGCCAGCAGCTTAACTGCGGGAGGATGGGATACGCAGTATTTT CASSLTAGGWDTQYF
. TRBJ1-2 TRBV3-1/TRBV3-2 once TGTGCCAGCAGACCCTCCCCCGCGAGGATCCTCTATGGCTACACCTTC CASRPSPARILYGYTF
. TRBJ2-5 TRBV5-1 . TGCGCCAGCAGCTTGGACACGCAAGAGACCCAGTACTTC CASSLDTQETQYF
TRBD1 TRBJ1-2 TRBV28 . TGTGCCAGCAATAGAGACAGGGAAAACTATGGCTACACCTTC CASNRDRENYGYTF
. TRBJ1-4 TRBV28 few TGTGCCAGCCTAACCCGGGCTAGTGAAAAACTGTTTTTT CASLTRASEKLFF
TRBD2 TRBJ2-3 TRBV11-2 . TGTGCCAGCAGCTTCGGACTAGCTAGCACAGATACGCAGTATTTT CASSFGLASTDTQYF
. TRBJ1-1 TRBV5-1 . TGCGCCAGCAGCTTGGGCAGCTTGAACACTGAAGCTTTCTTT CASSLGSLNTEAFF
. TRBJ2-7 TRBV6-1 few TGTGCCAGCAGTGAAGCGACGCACTGGAGCTCCTACGAGCAGTACTTC CASSEATHWSSYEQYF
. TRBJ1-1 TRBV18 . TGTGCCAGCTCAGCCAGGGGCGAGGGCACTGAAGCTTTCTTT CASSARGEGTEAFF
. TRBJ1-6 TRBV6-5 . TGTGCCAGCAGCGGAATAGATAATTCACCCCTCCACTTT CASSGIDNSPLHF
TRBD1 TRBJ1-5 TRBV18 . TGTGCCAGCTCACCGACAGGGGAAAAAGAACAGCCCCAGCATTTT CASSPTGEKEQPQHF
. TRBJ2-2 TRBV15 . TGTGCCACCGCGGAGGACCCGGGCGCCGGGGAGCTGTTTTTT CATAEDPGAGELFF
. TRBJ2-7 TRBV10-3 . TGTGCCATCTCCATATCTCTCATTTACGAGCAGTACTTC CAISISLIYEQYF
. TRBJ2-7 TRBV7-2 . TGTGCCAGCAGCTTAGCGGGAGACTACGAGCAGTACTTC CASSLAGDYEQYF
TRBD1 TRBJ1-3 TRBV30 . TGTGCCTGGAGTGTACGACAGGGGCCCTACTCTGGAAACACCATATATTTT CAWSVRQGPYSGNTIYF
TRBD1 TRBJ1-2 TRBV12-5 once TGTGCTAGTGGTTCGGGGGGACAGAAGATTAGGGGCTACACCTTC CASGSGGQKIRGYTF
TRBD1 TRBJ2-5 TRBV7-9 . TGTGCCAGCAGCTTTACAGGGGGCCAAGAGACCCAGTACTTC CASSFTGGQETQYF
. TRBJ1-3 TRBV6-5 . TGTGCCAGCAGTACGCCGGGAATTGGAAACACCATATATTTT CASSTPGIGNTIYF
. TRBJ2-7 TRBV6-5 . TGTGCCAGCAGCCCCAGGACGGAAGTCTCCTACGAGCAGTACTTC CASSPRTEVSYEQYF
TRBD1 TRBJ2-1 TRBV5-1 . TGCGCCAGCTCTCAGGGGGTCTACAATGAGCAGTTCTTC CASSQGVYNEQFF
TRBD1 TRBJ2-7 TRBV5-1 . TGCGCCAGCAGCTTGGAGCCGGACAGGGCCTACGAGCAGTACTTC CASSLEPDRAYEQYF
. TRBJ1-1 TRBV7-9 once TGTGCCAGCAGCTCCGGGACGGTTGAAGCTTTCTTT CASSSGTVEAFF
TRBD1 TRBJ2-1 TRBV6-5 . TGTGCCAGCAGTTTAACAGGGGGCGACTCCTACAATGAGCAGTTCTTC CASSLTGGDSYNEQFF
TRBD2 TRBJ2-7 TRBV7-2 . TGTGCCAGCAGCTCCGGACTAGCGGACTCCTACGAGCAGTACTTC CASSSGLADSYEQYF
. TRBJ2-3 TRBV6-1 . TGTGCCAGCAGTGAGAGGGACCCAGATACGCAGTATTTT CASSERDPDTQYF
. TRBJ2-7 TRBV7-9 . TGTGCCAGCAGCCAGGGGCGCATCTGGGGCGAGCAGTACTTC CASSQGRIWGEQYF
TRBD1 TRBJ1-1 TRBV27 . TGTGCCAGCAGTCGGGACAGGGTCGCCACTGAAGCTTTCTTT CASSRDRVATEAFF
. TRBJ1-5 TRBV6-5 . TGTGCCAGCAGTTACTTTGGGGGGAATCAGCCCCAGCATTTT CASSYFGGNQPQHF
. TRBJ1-6 TRBV27 . TGTGCCAGCAGTTTATCGGCGCGGCCGCCCCTCCACTTT CASSLSARPPLHF
. TRBJ2-1 TRBV5-1 . TGCGCCAGCAGCGCAGACATATTATCAATTAGGGGGAGGGCCTCCTACAATGAGCAGTTCTTC CASSADILSIRGRASYNEQFF
. TRBJ2-6 TRBV19 . TGTGCCAGTAGTATACTGGCAGGACCTCTGGAAGGGGCCAACGTCCTGACTTTC CASSILAGPLEGANVLTF
TRBD1 TRBJ1-2 TRBV10-3 many TGTGCCATCAGTGAGCCCAGGGATCGGGACAGAATAGAGAGACCCTATGGCTACACCTTC CAISEPRDRDRIERPYGYTF
. TRBJ1-6 TRBV6-5 . TGTGCCAGCAGACGGGGCACGAATTCACCCCTCCACTTT CASRRGTNSPLHF
. TRBJ2-1 TRBV5-8 . TGTGCCAGCAGCTTGGCCAACCCACAGTCGGATGAGCAGTTCTTC CASSLANPQSDEQFF
. TRBJ1-2 TRBV9 . TGTGCCAGCAGCGTATCGGGGAACCCTCACAACTATGGCTACACCTTC CASSVSGNPHNYGYTF
TRBD1 TRBJ1-1 TRBV11-2 . TGTGCCAGCAGCCCTCTGACAGGGCGGGACACTGAAGCTTTCTTT CASSPLTGRDTEAFF
TRBD2 TRBJ2-1 TRBV27 . TGTGCCAGCAGTTTGTTAGCGGGTCTCGGCAATGAGCAGTTCTTC CASSLLAGLGNEQFF
. TRBJ2-7 TRBV19 . TGTGCCAGTAGTATGGTTCGGAAAGGGGCGGGCTCCTACGAGCAGTACTTC CASSMVRKGAGSYEQYF
TRBD1 TRBJ1-1 TRBV6-5 . TGTGCCGGGTCGGACAGGGGGCTGGGCACTGAAGCTTTCTTT CAGSDRGLGTEAFF
TRBD2 TRBJ2-5 TRBV5-1 . TGCGCCAGCAGCCAAGGTAGCGGGAAAGAGACCCAGTACTTC CASSQGSGKETQYF
. TRBJ1-1 TRBV19 . TGTGCCAGTAGTATCGTGAGGGAAACTGAAGCTTTCTTT CASSIVRETEAFF
. TRBJ1-1 TRBV28 . TGTGCCAGCAGTTTTGCACGACAATCTGAAGCTTTCTTT CASSFARQSEAFF
TRBD1 TRBJ1-4 TRBV3-1/TRBV3-2 . TGTGCCAGCAGCCCATACGGGACAGATGAAAAACTGTTTTTT CASSPYGTDEKLFF
. TRBJ1-6 TRBV30 . TGTGCCTGGTCCAACAGGGAGTCCTATAATTCACCCCTCCACTTT CAWSNRESYNSPLHF
. TRBJ1-2 TRBV27 . TGTGCCAGCAAGTGGGGGGGCGGTGGCTACACCTTC CASKWGGGGYTF
. TRBJ1-2 TRBV24-1 . TGTGCCACCAGTGGAGAGGGAATTGGCTACACCTTC CATSGEGIGYTF
TRBD1 TRBJ1-1 TRBV23-1 . TGCGCCAGCAGCCCGGGACACAAGGACAGGGCCTACGGGGACACTGAAGCTTTCTTT CASSPGHKDRAYGDTEAFF
TRBD1 TRBJ1-6 TRBV5-4 . TGTGCCAGCAGCACGGACAGGGTGAATAATTCACCCCTCCACTTT CASSTDRVNNSPLHF
. TRBJ1-2 TRBV10-2 . TGCGCCAGCAGTGACGACAGCGGGACTTATGGCTACACCTTC CASSDDSGTYGYTF
. TRBJ1-1 TRBV10-3 . TGTGCCATCAGTAGGGGGAACACTGAAGCTTTCTTT CAISRGNTEAFF
. TRBJ2-2 TRBV3-1/TRBV3-2 . TGTGCCAGCAGCCAAGCTCCACAAACCGGGGAGCTGTTTTTT CASSQAPQTGELFF
TRBD1 TRBJ1-3 TRBV5-1 . TGCGCCAGCAGCTCGGACAGGGGGTATGGAAACACCATATATTTT CASSSDRGYGNTIYF